This TCR beta chain came from a study of blood T cell repertoires in COVID-19. The germline gives CDR1 SGHRS, CDR2 YFSETQ. After removal of 5 bases from V and 0 bases from J, the junction contained 9 bases not matched to a gene. This CDR3 has 17 amino acids. Repertoires were generated with immunoSEQ multiplex PCR, while TCRdb's copy carries only in-frame clones and drops some. Here the sample spans 300,000 to 350,000 clones, roughly nine tenths being singletons. The sequence was obtained from a woman aged 25 to 39 who had recovered from COVID-19. Sequenced: PBMCs or T cells enriched from blood (not recorded which). V gene TRBV5-1 combines with J gene TRBJ2-2; 8 bases agree with TRBD2. The CDR3 is CASRDGAGASNTGELFF. In DNA, the CDR3 is TGCGCCAGCAGGGACGGAGCGGGGGCCTCGAACACCGGGGAGCTGTTTTTT.